The present T cell receptor beta chain was sequenced within a study of blood T cell repertoires in COVID-19. V gave up 6 bases and J gave up 5 bases; unmatched junction bases: 6. CDR3 length: 14 amino acids. From germline, CDR1 is MDHEN and CDR2 SYDVKM. Assay used: immunoSEQ multiplex PCR; TCRdb lists only in-frame clones, some missing. The table lists fewer than 350,000 clones, less than 90% of them singletons. The sample consisted of peripheral blood. The chain joins TRBV28 to TRBJ2-5, with 10 bases that match TRBD1. This receptor was taken from a woman between 70 and 85 years old with COVID-19, enrolled during active disease. Here the CDR3 reads CASRETGGWETQYF. The CDR3 nucleotides are TGTGCCAGCAGAGAGACAGGGGGCTGGGAGACCCAGTACTTC.